The next 32 T cell receptor beta chains were all read from a single sample in a study of T-cell memory formation after mild COVID-19. TCRdb processed the 5' RACE reads anew with MiXCR; each CDR3 protein has one entry. The sample consists of around 500,000 distinct CDR3 sequences, about 20% of them appearing once. Input material: PBMCs or a T cell subset sorted from them (not recorded which). The source of these receptors is an adult woman who had mild COVID-19 (a few samples of this study predate the infection). Cell type and time point are not known.

The rearrangement links TRBV29-1 to TRBJ1-2, with D tentatively TRBD1 (6 bases). Germline V lookup: CDR1 SQVTM, CDR2 ANQGSEA. The CDR3 covers 15 residues. Trimming left V 0 bases short and J 1 base short, with 12 bases between. CDR3 in DNA: TGCAGCGTTGAAGATCGGGGCAGGGGTAACTATGGCTACACCTTC. It yields the protein CSVEDRGRGNYGYTF.

This clonotype was detected a few times. J is TRBJ2-3 and V is TRBV11-3; the match to TRBD2 covers 10 bases. The V and J ends lost 3 bases and 2 bases, in that order; junction bases with no gene match: 8. CDR3 length: 17 residues. Germline-derived CDR1 and CDR2 are SGHNT and YENEEA. This CDR3 is CASSFASGSPLTDTQYF. The CDR3 DNA reads as TGTGCCAGCAGCTTTGCTAGCGGGAGCCCCCTCACAGATACGCAGTATTTT.

V and J are TRBV28 and TRBJ2-5; D unresolved. Germline V gene lookup returns CDR1 MDHEN and CDR2 SYDVKM. The V gene lost 8 bases and the J gene lost 2 bases, with 12 bases spanning the gap. This CDR3 is 13 amino acids long. The CDR3 here is CASSRPPQETQYF. In DNA, the CDR3 is TGTGCCAGCTCACGGCCACCGCAAGAGACCCAGTACTTC.

The chain is built from TRBV20-1 and TRBJ2-3; TRBD1 or TRBD2 may be the D gene (5 bases each). Trimming removed 5 bases at V and 2 bases at J, with 11 bases between. Per the germline V gene, CDR1 is DFQATT and CDR2 is SNEGSKA (reference sequence). The CDR3 is 13 amino acids. CDR3 DNA sequence: TGCAGTGCTCCTAAAGGGACCACAGATACGCAGTATTTT. It yields the protein CSAPKGTTDTQYF.

A few counts support this clonotype. The J gene is TRBJ2-5, the V gene TRBV6-6, with 10 bases lining up with TRBD1. Germline CDR1 is MNHNY and CDR2 is SVGAGI (reference sequence). V lost 2 bases to trimming and J lost 9 bases; unmatched junction nucleotides: 12. The CDR3 runs 16 residues. The CDR3 protein is CASSYTGQGGTRAQYF. The DNA of the CDR3 is TGTGCCAGCAGTTACACCGGACAGGGGGGGACAAGGGCCCAGTACTTC.

In this sample, this clonotype turned up a few times. For the CDR3, the DNA is TGTGCCAGCAGCTTTAGGGCTAGGAAGATTCAGTACTTC. This gives the protein CASSFRARKIQYF. The chain couples TRBV7-2 to TRBJ2-4; D remains unclear. Germline CDR1 SGHTA, CDR2 FQGNSA. CDR3 length: 13 amino acids. V gave up 3 bases and J gave up 10 bases, with 13 bases separating them.

The chain combines TRBV7-8 with TRBJ1-2; weak D call: TRBD1 (5 bases). Germline CDR1 is SGHVS and CDR2 is FQNEAQ. The V end lost 3 bases, the J end lost 8 bases, and 22 bases lay between the germline ends. The CDR3 is 16 residues long. The CDR3 sequence is CASSFYDPGTPGGYTF. The CDR3 DNA reads as TGTGCCAGCAGCTTCTACGACCCCGGGACCCCCGGGGGCTACACCTTC.

The sample holds a few counts of this clonotype. This sequence joins TRBV6-2 or TRBV6-3 and TRBJ1-1; D is uncertain. V lost 0 bases and J 1 base, leaving 9 bases between the germline ends. Germline CDR1 is MNHEY and CDR2 is SVGEGT. This CDR3 is built from 15 residues. As DNA, the CDR3 is TGTGCCAGCAGTTACTCTACATCAGGGAACACTGAAGCTTTCTTT. This sequence encodes CASSYSTSGNTEAFF.

The chain links TRBV5-1 to TRBJ2-5; either TRBD1 or TRBD2 may fit D (6 bases each). The CDR3 covers 13 residues. The ends were cut back, 4 bases at V and 5 bases at J, with 12 bases in the middle. The germline CDR1 and CDR2 sequences are SGHRS and YFSETQ. The CDR3 DNA reads as TGCGCCAGCAGCGCGACGGGGGCTGAGACCCAGTACTTC. Residues: CASSATGAETQYF.

The chain has TRBV11-2 and TRBJ2-7; either TRBD1 or TRBD2 may fit D (7 bases each). Germline lookup yields CDR1 SGHAT and CDR2 FQNNGV. This CDR3 has 16 residues. Trimming took 4 bases from V and 6 from J, leaving 22 bases between them. The CDR3 DNA is TGTGCCAGCAGCTCCGCTAGGGGGCGGGGGCCGGGCGAGCAGTACTTC. Encoded protein: CASSSARGRGPGEQYF.

This clonotype was found a few times. The gene calls are TRBV5-1 and TRBJ1-1; 8 positions match TRBD1. CDR3 length: 19 residues. Unmatched junction bases numbered 18, after V lost 4 bases and J lost 1 base. Looked up from germline, CDR1 is SGHRS and CDR2 is YFSETQ. CDR3 coding DNA: TGCGCCAGCAGCATGGGGTATTATGACGCCGGGACAGGGAACACTGAAGCTTTCTTT. This encodes CASSMGYYDAGTGNTEAFF. Using reference TRBV5-1 and TRBJ1-1 for the parts outside the CDR3, the full variable domain is KAGVTQTPRYLIKTRGQQVTLSCSPISGHRSVSWYQQTPGQGLQFLFEYFSETQRNKGNFPGRFSGRQFSNSRSEMNVSTLELGDSALYLCASSMGYYDAGTGNTEAFFGQGTRLTVV.

In its sample, this clonotype was seen a few times. The gene calls are TRBV9 and TRBJ2-3; the D gene is possibly TRBD2 (6 bases). This CDR3 has 16 amino acids. Germline values: CDR1 SGDLS, CDR2 YYNGEE. The ends were cut back, 4 bases at V and 0 bases at J, with 15 bases in the middle. The CDR3 region is CASSPGSGYSTDTQYF. CDR3 DNA: TGTGCCAGCAGCCCCGGGAGCGGGTATAGCACAGATACGCAGTATTTT.

The gene calls are TRBV5-1 and TRBJ2-7; TRBD2 aligns across 10 bases. Germline trimming cut 0 bases from V and 5 bases from J; bases unmatched to any gene: 5. Germline CDR1 and CDR2: SGHRS and YFSETQ. The CDR3 totals 15 residues. CDR3 in amino acids: CASSLVGLANDEQYF. The CDR3 DNA sequence: TGCGCCAGCAGCTTGGTGGGACTAGCGAACGACGAGCAGTACTTC.

The V call is TRBV12-3 or TRBV12-4, the J call TRBJ1-2; tentative D call: TRBD1 (5 bases). The CDR3 has 14 residues. Trimming removed 7 bases at V and 8 bases at J, with 20 bases between. The CDR3 sequence: CASTLPGGARGYTF. For the CDR3, the DNA is TGTGCCAGCACCCTCCCGGGAGGGGCGCGAGGCTACACCTTC.

The sample holds a few counts of this clonotype. The V call is TRBV19, the J call TRBJ2-1; D could derive from TRBD1 or TRBD2 (5 bases each). V was shortened by 0 bases and J by 7 bases, with 13 bases between the two germline ends. The germline CDR1 and CDR2 sequences are LNHDA and SQIVND (reference sequence). The CDR3 sequence is 15 residues long. The CDR3, as DNA: TGTGCCAGTAGTATAGATGGGACCACTGGGAATGAGCAGTTCTTC. Its translation: CASSIDGTTGNEQFF.

This clonotype turned up a few times. The J gene is TRBJ2-1, the V gene TRBV12-3 or TRBV12-4; 11 nucleotides align to TRBD1. The CDR3 is made up of 14 amino acids. Trimming took 5 bases from V and 10 from J; bases not matched to a gene: 7. The CDR3 sequence is CASSIGQGAREQFF. CDR3 nucleotide sequence: TGTGCCAGCAGTATTGGACAGGGGGCACGCGAGCAGTTCTTC.

This rearrangement joins TRBV6-1 to TRBJ2-7; TRBD2 matches 8 bases. CDR3 length: 15 residues. Per the germline V gene, CDR1 is MNHNS and CDR2 is SASEGT. V trimming: 3 bases; J trimming: 1 base; junction bases outside the gene matches: 5. CDR3 coding DNA: TGTGCCAGCAGTGAGCTAGCGGGTATATCCTACGAGCAGTACTTC. It encodes CASSELAGISYEQYF.

V is TRBV15 and J is TRBJ2-3; TRBD2 aligns across 7 bases. Germline assignment: CDR1 LNHNV and CDR2 YYDKDF (reference sequence). Trimming took 4 bases from V and 5 from J; bases not matched to a gene: 12. CDR3 length equals 16 residues. The CDR3 sequence: CATSTLREYGGDTQYF. The DNA for the CDR3 is TGTGCCACCAGCACTCTGCGGGAGTATGGGGGAGATACGCAGTATTTT. The full variable domain, its missing parts supplied by reference TRBV15 and TRBJ2-3, is DAMVIQNPRYQVTQFGKPVTLSCSQTLNHNVMYWYQQKSSQAPKLLFHYYDKDFNNEADTPDNFQSRRPNTSFCFLDIRSPGLGDTAMYLCATSTLREYGGDTQYFGPGTRLTVL.

This chain joins TRBV5-1 and TRBJ1-2; no clear D gene. Per germline, CDR1 SGHRS and CDR2 YFSETQ. This CDR3 contains 13 residues. Trimming took off 0 bases at V and 7 bases at J, with 10 bases between the two ends. The CDR3: CASSLAARSGYTF. The CDR3 nucleotides are TGCGCCAGCAGCTTGGCAGCCCGGTCTGGCTACACCTTC.

The rearrangement uses TRBV18 and TRBJ2-7; 14 bases match TRBD2. The ends lost 4 bases at V and 5 bases at J; junction bases unmatched: 7. There are 16 residues in the CDR3. Per germline, CDR1 KGHSH and CDR2 LQKENI. CDR3 nucleotide sequence: TGTGCCAGCTCACGAAGACTAGCGGGAGGGAGCGACGAGCAGTACTTC. This translates into CASSRRLAGGSDEQYF.

This clonotype was found a few times. V usage is TRBV15 and J usage is TRBJ2-3; 10 positions match TRBD1. CDR3 length equals 16 residues. The ends lost 2 bases at V and 4 bases at J; junction bases unmatched: 6. Germline values: CDR1 LNHNV, CDR2 YYDKDF (reference sequence). CDR3 sequence (DNA): TGTGCCACCAGCAGACCGGGACAGGGGACATCAGATACGCAGTATTTT. Its translation: CATSRPGQGTSDTQYF.

This clonotype came up a few times. This rearrangement joins TRBV4-1 to TRBJ2-7, with 7 bases that match TRBD1. V shed 4 bases and J 0 bases; nucleotides not matched to a gene: 9. The CDR3 length is 16 residues. Per germline, CDR1 MGHRA and CDR2 YSYEKL. The CDR3 is CASSLSDRASSYEQYF. In nucleotides, the CDR3 is TGCGCCAGCAGCCTTTCCGACAGGGCGAGCTCCTACGAGCAGTACTTC.

V is TRBV12-3 or TRBV12-4 and J is TRBJ2-1; D tentatively fits TRBD1 or TRBD2 (5 bases each). V was clipped by 9 bases and J by 4 bases, with 16 bases between them. This CDR3 region has 14 residues. In DNA, the CDR3 is TGTGCCAGTGGACGGTCGGGGCAGTACAATGAGCAGTTCTTC. Translation gives CASGRSGQYNEQFF.

This chain links TRBV3-1 with TRBJ2-7; D gene uncertain. V was cut by 3 bases and J by 2 bases, with 8 bases left in between. The germline CDR1 and CDR2 sequences are LGHDT and YNNKEL (reference sequence). The length of the CDR3 is 13 residues. As DNA, the CDR3 is TGTGCCAGCAGCCACCACGGTACCTACGAGCAGTACTTC. Protein: CASSHHGTYEQYF.

The chain employs TRBV7-9 and TRBJ1-5; 7 bases are shared with TRBD1. The CDR3 is 16 amino acids. V trimming: 3 bases; J trimming: 6 bases; junction bases outside the gene matches: 11. Germline V gene data show CDR1 as SEHNR and CDR2 as FQNEAQ (reference sequence). CDR3 coding DNA: TGTGCCAGCAGCTTGGGGGACAGTCCGGCGGGTCAGCCCCAGCATTTT. Its protein is CASSLGDSPAGQPQHF.

The chain employs TRBV20-1 and TRBJ2-1, with a tentative D call TRBD2 (5 bases). The CDR3 runs to 16 residues. The germline V gene has CDR1 DFQATT and CDR2 SNEGSKA (reference sequence). Trimming left V 0 bases short and J 0 bases short, with 12 bases between. CDR3 region: CSARDRTGSSYNEQFF. The CDR3 region has the DNA TGCAGTGCTAGAGATCGTACGGGGAGCTCCTACAATGAGCAGTTCTTC.

This sequence joins TRBV7-9 and TRBJ2-5; no definite D call. The CDR3 runs to 14 residues. Germline CDR1 reads SEHNR; CDR2 reads FQNEAQ (reference sequence). Trimming left V 1 base short and J 2 bases short, with 8 bases between. CDR3 DNA: TGTGCCAGCAGCTTAGATCGGCAGCAAGAGACCCAGTACTTC. This encodes CASSLDRQQETQYF.

This chain joins TRBV20-1 and TRBJ1-5; 8 nucleotides line up with TRBD1. CDR3 size: 14 residues. Germline-derived CDR1 and CDR2 are DFQATT and SNEGSKA (reference sequence). V shed 3 bases and J 5 bases; nucleotides not matched to a gene: 6. The CDR3 DNA reads TGCAGTGCTAGGGGGGACAGGAGGGATCAGCCCCAGCATTTT. It codes for CSARGDRRDQPQHF.

This clonotype was counted a few times. The J gene is TRBJ2-1, the V gene TRBV7-3; 7 bases are shared with TRBD2. Germline V gives CDR1 SGHTA, CDR2 FQGTGA. V lost 5 bases to trimming and J lost 0 bases; unmatched junction nucleotides: 10. This CDR3 has 17 residues. The CDR3 spells CASSPGWGGSSYNEQFF. DNA for the CDR3: TGTGCCAGCAGCCCGGGCTGGGGGGGGAGCTCCTACAATGAGCAGTTCTTC.

In its sample, this clonotype was seen a few times. The V and J genes are TRBV29-1 and TRBJ1-1; 7 bases are a match to TRBD1. Germline V gene sequence: CDR1 SQVTM, CDR2 ANQGSEA. This CDR3 is built from 14 residues. Unmatched junction bases numbered 13, after V lost 6 bases and J lost 6 bases. CDR3 amino acids: CSVSTGYVSAEAFF. In DNA form, the CDR3 reads TGCAGCGTATCGACAGGGTATGTGAGTGCTGAAGCTTTCTTT. Based on the CDR3 plus reference TRBV29-1 and TRBJ1-1, the full variable domain is SAVISQKPSRDICQRGTSLTIQCQVDSQVTMMFWYRQQPGQSLTLIATANQGSEATYESGFVIDKFPISRPNLTFSTLTVSNMSPEDSSIYLCSVSTGYVSAEAFFGQGTRLTVV.

The chain has TRBV5-1 and TRBJ1-1, with a tentative D call TRBD1 (6 bases). The germline V gene encodes CDR1 SGHRS and CDR2 YFSETQ. The V end was cut by 2 bases, the J end by 5 bases, with 13 bases between. The CDR3 is 14 amino acids. CDR3 amino acids: CASSLQGFKTEAFF. The CDR3 region has the DNA TGCGCCAGCAGCTTACAGGGCTTCAAAACTGAAGCTTTCTTT. Using reference TRBV5-1 and TRBJ1-1 for the parts outside the CDR3, the full variable domain is KAGVTQTPRYLIKTRGQQVTLSCSPISGHRSVSWYQQTPGQGLQFLFEYFSETQRNKGNFPGRFSGRQFSNSRSEMNVSTLELGDSALYLCASSLQGFKTEAFFGQGTRLTVV.

This clonotype was seen a few times. The rearrangement joins TRBV20-1 to TRBJ2-3; D is tentatively TRBD1 or TRBD2 (5 bases each). This CDR3 is 15 amino acids long. Germline V CDR1 and CDR2: DFQATT, SNEGSKA (reference sequence). The ends were cut back, 4 bases at V and 3 bases at J, with 17 bases in the middle. CDR3 sequence (DNA): TGCAGTGCTACGAGACAGCTAGCAATTACAGATACGCAGTATTTT. Its protein is CSATRQLAITDTQYF.